The rows below give T cell receptor beta chains drawn from one sample of a study of blood T cell repertoires in COVID-19. Clones were read by immunoSEQ multiplex PCR, and TCRdb kept only the in-frame ones, dropping some. Among about 110,000 clones listed, about 79% were seen once. Sequenced sample: peripheral blood. Every receptor here comes from a woman of 80 years or more with active or convalescent COVID-19. The CDR3 runs from the conserved cysteine through the conserved F or W. The D gene is left open where the match is weak. Where a row states a size, it is once, few, many or the class of an expanded clone; other rows omit it.

clone_size | j_call | d_call | v_call | cdr3_length | cdr3_nt | cdr3_aa
. | TRBJ1-2 | TRBD1 | TRBV19 | 16 | TGTGCCAGTACTCCCCTCGGACAGGGGAATAACTATGGCTACACCTTC | CASTPLGQGNNYGYTF
. | TRBJ2-5 | . | TRBV5-1 | 15 | TGCGCCAGCAGCTTGGGCGGGAATGGCGCGGAGACCCAGTACTTC | CASSLGGNGAETQYF
. | TRBJ1-1 | TRBD1 | TRBV2 | 17 | TGTGCCAGCAGTTCAGGGGGCAGGCTGTCCATGAACACTGAAGCTTTCTTT | CASSSGGRLSMNTEAFF
. | TRBJ2-5 | . | TRBV5-1 | 12 | TGCGCCAGCAGCTTGGCCCTGGAGACCCAGTACTTC | CASSLALETQYF
. | TRBJ2-1 | TRBD1 | TRBV6-1 | 18 | TGTGCCAGCAGTGAAGCGGGCTTTTGGACAGGGGATGAGAATGAGCAGTTCTTC | CASSEAGFWTGDENEQFF
few | TRBJ1-3 | TRBD1 | TRBV25-1 | 15 | TGTGCCAGCAGTGAGGGGACAGGGAGGGGAAACACCATATATTTT | CASSEGTGRGNTIYF
few | TRBJ2-1 | . | TRBV15 | 16 | TGTGCCACCAGCAGAGAATTAGCGGAGGCCCGGGCTGAGCAGTTCTTC | CATSRELAEARAEQFF
. | TRBJ1-2 | . | TRBV27 | 15 | TGTGCCAGCAGTTTGGTTAGGGAGGCTATTAGTGGCTACACCTTC | CASSLVREAISGYTF
. | TRBJ2-6 | TRBD1 | TRBV19 | 14 | TGTGCCAGTAGCCAGGGGGCTAGGGCCAACGTCCTGACTTTC | CASSQGARANVLTF
. | TRBJ2-1 | . | TRBV7-9 | 14 | TGTGCCAGCAGCTTACCGGGGTTCTACAATGAGCAGTTCTTC | CASSLPGFYNEQFF
. | TRBJ1-2 | . | TRBV6-5 | 13 | TGTGCCAGCAATCCGACAGCCAGCTATGGCTACACCTTC | CASNPTASYGYTF
once | TRBJ2-7 | . | TRBV5-1 | 16 | TGCGCCAGCAGCTGGGGGCTTCGGGACGGAGCGGATGAGCAGTACTTC | CASSWGLRDGADEQYF
. | TRBJ1-6 | TRBD1 | TRBV10-3 | 16 | TGTGCCATCAGTGAGTCTAGAGGGGGCGTGAATTCACCCCTCCACTTT | CAISESRGGVNSPLHF
. | TRBJ2-5 | . | TRBV25-1 | 15 | TGTGCCAGCAGTGCTTACCGGGACACTCAAGAGACCCAGTACTTC | CASSAYRDTQETQYF
once | TRBJ2-1 | TRBD2 | TRBV4-1 | 16 | TGCGCCAGCAGCCAAGGGGTAGCGGGAGGGCCCCATGAGCAGTTCTTC | CASSQGVAGGPHEQFF
. | TRBJ2-7 | . | TRBV6-1 | 15 | TGTGCCAGCAGTGATAATGGCAGGCCTACCTACGAGCAGTACTTC | CASSDNGRPTYEQYF
. | TRBJ1-6 | TRBD1 | TRBV28 | 15 | TGTGCCAGCAGTTCCGAGCGGACAGGGAATTCACCCCTCCACTTT | CASSSERTGNSPLHF
few | TRBJ2-7 | TRBD1 | TRBV12-3/TRBV12-4 | 13 | TGTGCCAGCAGTTTAAGGGACAGTTACGAGCAGTACTTC | CASSLRDSYEQYF
. | TRBJ2-2 | . | TRBV18 | 16 | TGTGCCAGCTCACCACAAGGGGTTTGGAACACCGGGGAGCTGTTTTTT | CASSPQGVWNTGELFF
. | TRBJ1-2 | . | TRBV19 | 12 | TGTGCCAGCATTGACAGGAACTATGGCTACACCTTC | CASIDRNYGYTF
. | TRBJ1-4 | TRBD1 | TRBV18 | 18 | TGTGCCAGCTCACTCAACCGACAGGGACCTGCAACTAATGAAAAACTGTTTTTT | CASSLNRQGPATNEKLFF
once | TRBJ2-3 | TRBD2 | TRBV12-5 | 17 | TGTGCTAGTGGCCTATCCCGGACTAGCGGGCCGACAGATACGCAGTATTTT | CASGLSRTSGPTDTQYF
. | TRBJ2-1 | TRBD2 | TRBV28 | 17 | TGTGCCAGCAGTTTACTAGGACTAGCGGGGGGATACAATGAGCAGTTCTTC | CASSLLGLAGGYNEQFF
. | TRBJ2-7 | . | TRBV28 | 12 | TGTGCCAGCAGGACAGGTCTCTACGAGCAGTACTTC | CASRTGLYEQYF
. | TRBJ1-2 | TRBD1 | TRBV6-6 | 13 | TGTGCCAGCGGGACAGATTTGGACTATGGCTACACCTTC | CASGTDLDYGYTF
. | TRBJ2-7 | TRBD1 | TRBV5-4 | 16 | TGTGCCAGCAGCTCCGGACAGGGGCCAGGCTCCTACGAGCAGTACTTC | CASSSGQGPGSYEQYF
. | TRBJ2-1 | . | TRBV29-1 | 11 | TGCAGCGTTGGGCCGGGGGGCGAGCAGTTCTTC | CSVGPGGEQFF
few | TRBJ1-2 | TRBD1 | TRBV10-3 | 14 | TGTGCCATCAGTGAACAGGGGGACAACTATGGCTACACCTTC | CAISEQGDNYGYTF
. | TRBJ2-2 | TRBD1 | TRBV11-1 | 12 | TGTGCCAGCAGCCCAGGGGGCGGGGAGCTGTTTTTT | CASSPGGGELFF
. | TRBJ2-2 | . | TRBV3-1/TRBV3-2 | 13 | TGTGCCAGCAGCCAATCTTTCGCCGGGGAGCTGTTTTTT | CASSQSFAGELFF
. | TRBJ2-7 | TRBD2 | TRBV3-1/TRBV3-2 | 21 | TGTGCCAGCAGCCCACCACCCAGACTAGCGGGAGGACCAAGGATCGGAGGCGAGCAGTACTTC | CASSPPPRLAGGPRIGGEQYF
. | TRBJ2-3 | . | TRBV6-4 | 15 | TGTGCCAGCAGCTCACAAGACAGTTCGGCGGATACGCAGTATTTT | CASSSQDSSADTQYF
. | TRBJ2-1 | TRBD2 | TRBV2 | 15 | TGTGCCAGCAGTAGACTAGCACCCTCCTACAATGAGCAGTTCTTC | CASSRLAPSYNEQFF
. | TRBJ2-7 | . | TRBV7-2 | 13 | TGTGCCAGCAGCTTCCCCCCCAGGTACGAGCAGTACTTC | CASSFPPRYEQYF
. | TRBJ1-5 | . | TRBV2 | 13 | TGTGCCAGCCACCTTGTAGCAAGGCAGCCCCAGCATTTT | CASHLVARQPQHF
. | TRBJ1-2 | . | TRBV20-1 | 11 | TGCAGTGCCTTTGCGGGAGGCGGCTACACCTTC | CSAFAGGGYTF
. | TRBJ2-6 | . | TRBV9 | 18 | TGTGCCAGCAGCGTAGGAAACAGGGTACTATCTGGGGCCAACGTCCTGACTTTC | CASSVGNRVLSGANVLTF
. | TRBJ2-1 | . | TRBV5-1 | 15 | TGCGCCAGCAGCTTGGACGGAGTAAATTACAATGAGCAGTTCTTC | CASSLDGVNYNEQFF
. | TRBJ1-1 | . | TRBV3-1/TRBV3-2 | 15 | TGTGCCAGCAGCCAAGATCGAACGGTGAACACTGAAGCTTTCTTT | CASSQDRTVNTEAFF
. | TRBJ2-3 | TRBD1 | TRBV6-5 | 14 | TGTGCCAGCAGTTACTGGACAGGAACAGATACGCAGTATTTT | CASSYWTGTDTQYF
. | TRBJ1-2 | . | TRBV28 | 12 | TGTGCCAGCAGTTTTAATGTCTATGGCTACACCTTC | CASSFNVYGYTF
. | TRBJ1-6 | TRBD1 | TRBV5-1 | 16 | TGCGCCAGCAGCCAGGGACAGGGAGAATATAATTCACCCCTCCACTTT | CASSQGQGEYNSPLHF
. | TRBJ2-7 | . | TRBV11-2 | 12 | TGTGCCAGCAGCTTAGTTACCTACGAGCAGTACTTC | CASSLVTYEQYF
. | TRBJ2-7 | TRBD2 | TRBV5-4 | 15 | TGTGCCAGCAGCTCCCTAGCGGGAGGGCGGAACGAGCAGTACTTC | CASSSLAGGRNEQYF
. | TRBJ1-5 | TRBD1 | TRBV28 | 16 | TGTGCCAGCAGTCCGACCGGACAGGGCGTCAATCAGCCCCAGCATTTT | CASSPTGQGVNQPQHF